This T cell receptor (beta chain) was sequenced in a study of Graves' ophthalmopathy and Graves' hyperthyroidism. Study-wide context: Researchers classed hyperthyroidism as stable given no ophthalmopathy within 18 months of follow-up.

General observations from the study: The majority of expanded thyroid clonotypes above 0.001 frequency also occurred in blood. In separating ophthalmopathy from stable hyperthyroidism, a 13-signature model achieved approximately 91% sensitivity and 70% to 83% specificity.

The TCR beta CDR3 regions underwent amplification from RNA transcripts. Amplification began with first-round RT-PCR using HTBI primers, then second-round multiplex PCR was performed. TCRdb re-called the multiplex PCR reads with MiXCR, one entry per CDR3 protein. The table lists around 1.1 million distinct CDR3 sequences, around a third of them singletons. Exclusion criteria comprised other autoimmune diseases, uncontrolled infections, pregnancy or lactation in patients. A note on this clonotype: What it recognizes is unknown.

The sequenced sample was peripheral blood or thyroid tissue (not recorded which). The TCR comes from an adult man with Graves' hyperthyroidism.

Here the CDR3 reads CASSQPQGAYEQYF. The CDR3 DNA reads TGCGCCAGCAGCCAGCCTCAGGGAGCCTACGAGCAGTACTTC. The chain uses TRBV4-1 and TRBJ2-7; tentatively, D is TRBD1 or TRBD2 (5 bases each). The CDR3 loop spans 14 amino acids. V lost 3 bases and J lost 2, with 11 bases in between. CDR1 is MGHRA and CDR2 is YSYEKL in the germline V gene.